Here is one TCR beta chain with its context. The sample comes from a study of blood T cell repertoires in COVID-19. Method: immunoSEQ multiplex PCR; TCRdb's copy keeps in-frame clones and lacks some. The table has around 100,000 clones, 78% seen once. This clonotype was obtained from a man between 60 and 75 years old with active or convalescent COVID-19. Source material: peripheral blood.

Here the CDR3 reads CASSVDPTTNYGYTF. The CDR3 region has the DNA TGTGCCAGCAGCGTAGATCCAACTACTAACTATGGCTACACCTTC. The V call is TRBV9, the J call TRBJ1-2; D remains unclear. CDR3 length: 15 amino acids. With 0 bases removed from V and 0 bases from J, the gap between germline ends came to 9 bases. Per germline, CDR1 SGDLS and CDR2 YYNGEE.